These 15 T cell receptor beta chains originate from one sample sequenced in a study of TIL therapy for anti-PD-1-resistant metastatic lung cancer. Time point specified: pre-treatment sample, taken before nivolumab and TIL therapy. Most excised metastases sampled were pleural nodules or supraclavicular lymph nodes. The immunoSEQ assay was v3. Clones were read by immunoSEQ multiplex PCR, and TCRdb kept only the in-frame ones, dropping some. The profile shows roughly 92,000 clones, about three fifths of them singletons. Source: tumor tissue, taken at baseline. Receptors were obtained from a person aged 25-80 years with non-small cell lung cancer.

V is TRBV10-3 and J is TRBJ2-3, with 9 bases fitting TRBD2. J gave up 0 bases and V 11 bases, and 6 bases lay outside the gene matches. Looked up from germline, CDR1 is ENHRY and CDR2 is SYGVKD. The CDR3 length is 14 residues. The CDR3 spells CALRTSDSTDTQYF. CDR3 nucleotides: TGTGCCCTAAGGACTAGCGATAGCACAGATACGCAGTATTTT.

This clone was seen once. This sequence joins TRBV9 and TRBJ2-5, with D maybe TRBD2 (5 bases). The CDR3 sequence is 15 residues long. Germline CDR1 is SGDLS and CDR2 is YYNGEE. V dropped 2 bases and J dropped 6 bases, with 17 bases sitting between them. CDR3 sequence reads: CASSVRSGVGQTQYF. For the CDR3, the DNA is TGTGCCAGCAGCGTCAGGTCCGGGGTCGGACAGACCCAGTACTTC.

The chain is built from TRBV29-1 and TRBJ1-4; D may be TRBD1 (6 bases). Germline V gene lookup returns CDR1 SQVTM and CDR2 ANQGSEA. The CDR3 runs 13 residues. Trimming took off 7 bases at V and 4 bases at J, with 13 bases between the two ends. The CDR3 loop reads CSGRTANNEKLFF. DNA of the CDR3: TGCAGCGGGCGGACAGCTAATAATGAAAAACTGTTTTTT.

CDR3 nucleotides: TGTGCCAGCAGCCCTATGACTAGCGGGGAAAACATTCAGTACTTC. Encoded protein: CASSPMTSGENIQYF. The chain joins TRBV7-8 to TRBJ2-4, with 11 bases lining up with TRBD2. Trimming at V came to 5 bases and at J to 5 bases, leaving 5 bases not matched to a gene. Germline V gives CDR1 SGHVS, CDR2 FQNEAQ. This CDR3 spans 15 amino acids.

This clone was seen a few times. This chain uses TRBV6-5 with TRBJ2-7; D is unclear. This CDR3 comprises 15 residues. Germline CDR1 is MNHEY and CDR2 is SVGAGI. V gave up 2 bases and J gave up 12 bases, with 23 bases separating them. CDR3 in DNA: TGTGCCAGCAGTTACATCAGCCACTCCGGAACGTTCACGTACTTC. Its protein product is CASSYISHSGTFTYF.

The chain combines TRBV4-3 with TRBJ2-7; the match to TRBD1 covers 10 bases. V lost 4 bases, J lost 2 bases, and 5 bases stayed unmatched. This CDR3 is built from 15 residues. From germline, CDR1 is LGHNA and CDR2 YSLEER. The CDR3 here is CASSLDRGTAYEQYF. The CDR3 region has the DNA TGCGCCAGCAGCCTGGACAGGGGGACCGCCTACGAGCAGTACTTC.

The rearrangement uses TRBV12-5 and TRBJ1-2; no reliable D call. The CDR3 runs 13 residues. V lost 3 bases, J lost 4 bases, and 9 bases lay in between. Germline assignment: CDR1 LGHNT and CDR2 FRNRAP. In DNA, the CDR3 is TGTGCTAGTGGTTTTGACGGAGGCTATGGCTACACCTTC. This gives the protein CASGFDGGYGYTF.

V gene TRBV28 combines with J gene TRBJ2-2; either TRBD1 or TRBD2 may supply D (5 bases each). Germline V gene data show CDR1 as MDHEN and CDR2 as SYDVKM. Trimming took off 3 bases at V and 7 bases at J, with 15 bases between the two ends. CDR3 length: 15 residues. CDR3 coding DNA: TGTGCCAGCAGTTTCGGTGGTGGGGGATTCGGGGAGCTGTTTTTT. Translating gives CASSFGGGGFGELFF. Based on the CDR3 plus reference TRBV28 and TRBJ2-2, the full variable domain is DVKVTQSSRYLVKRTGEKVFLECVQDMDHENMFWYRQDPGLGLRLIYFSYDVKMKEKGDIPEGYSVSREKKERFSLILESASTNQTSMYLCASSFGGGGFGELFFGEGSRLTVL.

This clone was detected only once. This chain links TRBV7-8 with TRBJ2-1; D is unclear. Trimming removed 0 bases at V and 8 bases at J, with 8 bases between. The CDR3 length is 13 residues. Per the germline V gene, CDR1 is SGHVS and CDR2 is FQNEAQ. The CDR3 region is CASSLARSDEQFF. The CDR3 DNA sequence: TGTGCCAGCAGCTTAGCGCGGTCGGATGAGCAGTTCTTC. The whole variable domain, filled in from reference TRBV7-8 and TRBJ2-1, reads GAGVSQSPRYKVAKRGQDVALRCDPISGHVSLFWYQQALGQGPEFLTYFQNEAQLDKSGLPSDRFFAERPEGSVSTLKIQRTQQEDSAVYLCASSLARSDEQFFGPGTRLTVL.

This chain uses TRBV5-1 with TRBJ1-6; D might be TRBD1 (6 bases). The CDR3 is 16 residues long. V lost 3 bases, J lost 0 bases, and 10 bases lay in between. Germline V lookup: CDR1 SGHRS, CDR2 YFSETQ. The CDR3 coding sequence is TGCGCCAGCAGCTCGGGGGCCAACTCCTATAATTCACCCCTCCACTTT. It specifies CASSSGANSYNSPLHF.

This sequence joins TRBV5-6 and TRBJ2-5; the match to TRBD2 covers 7 bases. Looked up from germline, CDR1 is SGHDT and CDR2 is YYEEEE. The CDR3 spans 13 residues. Unmatched junction bases numbered 4, after V lost 3 bases and J lost 5 bases. The CDR3 region is CASSYISGETQYF. DNA of the CDR3: TGTGCCAGCAGCTACATTAGCGGGGAGACCCAGTACTTC.

CDR3 nucleotides: TGTGCCAGCGAATCCGGGGGCTACAATGAGCAGTTCTTC. Its protein product is CASESGGYNEQFF. The chain links TRBV28 to TRBJ2-1; possibly TRBD2 for D (6 bases). The CDR3 length is 13 residues. The V end lost 8 bases, the J end lost 3 bases, and 11 bases lay between the germline ends. The germline V gene has CDR1 MDHEN and CDR2 SYDVKM.

This sequence joins TRBV25-1 and TRBJ2-3; TRBD1 might be the D (5 bases). The CDR3 extends over 13 amino acids. Between the trimmed V and J ends, which lost 3 bases and 4 bases, there was a span of 8 bases. Germline loops: CDR1 MGHDK, CDR2 SYGVNS. CDR3: CASSDARADTQYF. The CDR3 nucleotides are TGTGCCAGCAGTGATGCCAGGGCAGATACGCAGTATTTT.

This chain links TRBV6-5 with TRBJ1-6; D is unresolved. Trimming cost V 7 bases and J 9 bases, with 10 bases left between them. Germline CDR1 reads MNHEY; CDR2 reads SVGAGI. This CDR3 is built from 12 residues. The CDR3 loop is CASTKGLSPLHF. The CDR3 DNA sequence: TGTGCCAGCACCAAAGGACTTTCACCCCTCCACTTT.

The rearrangement uses TRBV7-8 and TRBJ2-2; D possibly corresponds to TRBD2 (5 bases). The CDR3 length is 15 residues. The germline gives CDR1 SGHVS, CDR2 FQNEAQ. The V end lost 3 bases, the J end lost 8 bases, and 16 bases lay between the germline ends. CDR3 DNA: TGTGCCAGCAGCTTTGGGAGTGGACCTCGAGGGGAGCTGTTTTTT. This sequence encodes CASSFGSGPRGELFF.